This T cell receptor (beta chain) was retrieved from a study of molecular identifiers for immune sequencing clone quantification. Study-level information: Within a replicate experiment, RNA obtained from either approximately 20,000 or 98,000 naive CD8 cells was divided into five aliquots, and four of those aliquots were then sequenced.

This clonotype was picked up a small number of times. Its antigen is as yet unknown. MiXCR, applied by TCRdb to the PCR reads, yields one record per CDR3 protein. The repertoire has tens of thousands of distinct CDR3 sequences, around a sixth of them found once; the top ten carry roughly 1.5%. Investigators produced naive CD8 libraries from about 20,000 to 1,000,000 sorted cells, drawing on 10%, 30% or 50% RNA. Points from the study as a whole: Effector cells had over 99% of their molecules in clones above 20 RNA copies, while naive cells had under 1%.

Looked up from germline, CDR1 is SNHLY and CDR2 is FYNNEI. This CDR3 contains 14 residues. Trimming pared 0 bases from V and 3 bases from J, leaving 6 bases between. The sequencing sample was made of naive CD8+ T cells from blood, with Jurkat cell RNA spiked in. Subset given: FACS-sorted CD8+CD4-CCR7+CD45RA+ naive T cells. The V and J genes are TRBV2 and TRBJ1-5; D is uncertain. This sequence originates from a human donor in good health. Some libraries in this study had Jurkat cell RNA spiked in. The CDR3 DNA is TGTGCCAGCAGTGAAGCGGGCTACAATCAGCCCCAGCATTTT. Translating it yields CASSEAGYNQPQHF.